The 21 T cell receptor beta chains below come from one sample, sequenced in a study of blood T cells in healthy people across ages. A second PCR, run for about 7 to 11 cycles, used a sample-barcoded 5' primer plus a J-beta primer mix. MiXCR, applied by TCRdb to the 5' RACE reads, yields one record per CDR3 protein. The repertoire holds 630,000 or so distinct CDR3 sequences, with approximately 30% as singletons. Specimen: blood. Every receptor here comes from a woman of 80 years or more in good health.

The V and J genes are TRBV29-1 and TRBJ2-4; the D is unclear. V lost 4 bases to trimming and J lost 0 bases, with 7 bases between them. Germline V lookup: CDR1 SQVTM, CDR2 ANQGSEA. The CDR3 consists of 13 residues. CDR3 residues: CSVATIAKNIQYF. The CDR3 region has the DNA TGCAGCGTTGCGACGATAGCCAAAAACATTCAGTACTTC.

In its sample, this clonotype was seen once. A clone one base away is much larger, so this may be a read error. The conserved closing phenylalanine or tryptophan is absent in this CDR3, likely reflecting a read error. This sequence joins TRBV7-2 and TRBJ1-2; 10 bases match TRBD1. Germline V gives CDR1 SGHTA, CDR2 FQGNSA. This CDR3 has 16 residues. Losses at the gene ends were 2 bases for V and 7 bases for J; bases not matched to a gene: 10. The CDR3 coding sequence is TGTGCCAGCAGCTTATTTAGGGACAGGGGCAGGGGTGGCTACACCGTC. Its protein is CASSLFRDRGRGGYTV.

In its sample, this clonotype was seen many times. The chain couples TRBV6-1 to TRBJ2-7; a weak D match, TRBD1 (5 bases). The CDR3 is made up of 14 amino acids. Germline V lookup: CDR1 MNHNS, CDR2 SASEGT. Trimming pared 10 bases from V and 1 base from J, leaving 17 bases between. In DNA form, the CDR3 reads TGTGCCACCTGGAAGGGGCAGAATTCCTACGAGCAGTACTTC. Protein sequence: CATWKGQNSYEQYF.

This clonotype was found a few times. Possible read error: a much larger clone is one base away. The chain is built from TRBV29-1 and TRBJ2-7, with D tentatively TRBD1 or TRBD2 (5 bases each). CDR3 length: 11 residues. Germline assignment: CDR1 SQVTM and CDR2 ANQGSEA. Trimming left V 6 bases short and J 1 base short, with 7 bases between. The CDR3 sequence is CSVRGSYEQYF. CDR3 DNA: TGCAGCGTGAGGGGATCCTACGAGCAGTACTTC.

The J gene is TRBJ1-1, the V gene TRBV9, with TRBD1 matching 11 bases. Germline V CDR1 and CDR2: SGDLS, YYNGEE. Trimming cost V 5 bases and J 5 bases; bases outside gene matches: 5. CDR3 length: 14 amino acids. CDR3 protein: CASSGTGGITEAFF. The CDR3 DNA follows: TGTGCCAGCAGTGGGACAGGGGGTATTACTGAAGCTTTCTTT.

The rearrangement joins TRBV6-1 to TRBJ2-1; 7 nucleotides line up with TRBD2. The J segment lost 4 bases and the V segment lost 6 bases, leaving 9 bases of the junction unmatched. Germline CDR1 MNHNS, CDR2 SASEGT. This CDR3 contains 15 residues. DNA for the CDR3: TGTGCCAGCAGGGGAGGGTGGAGGGCATACAATGAGCAGTTCTTC. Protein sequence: CASRGGWRAYNEQFF.

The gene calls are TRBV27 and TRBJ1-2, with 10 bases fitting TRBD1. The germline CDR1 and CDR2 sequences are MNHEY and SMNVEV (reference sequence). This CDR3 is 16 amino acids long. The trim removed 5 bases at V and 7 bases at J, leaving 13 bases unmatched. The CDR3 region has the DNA TGTGCCAGCAGTCCCCTCCCTGGGACAGGGGTAACTGGCTACACCTTC. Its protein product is CASSPLPGTGVTGYTF.

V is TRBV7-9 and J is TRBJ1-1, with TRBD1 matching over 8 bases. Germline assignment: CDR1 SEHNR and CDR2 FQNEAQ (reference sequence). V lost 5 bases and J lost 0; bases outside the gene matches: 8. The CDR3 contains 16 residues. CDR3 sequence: CASSPSQGAVNTEAFF. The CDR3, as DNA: TGTGCCAGCAGCCCCTCGCAGGGGGCGGTGAACACTGAAGCTTTCTTT.

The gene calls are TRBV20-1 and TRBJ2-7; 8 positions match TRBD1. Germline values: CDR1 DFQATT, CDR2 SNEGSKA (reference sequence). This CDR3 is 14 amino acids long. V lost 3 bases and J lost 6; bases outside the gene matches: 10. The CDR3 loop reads CSASDAITGGEQYF. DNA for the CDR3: TGCAGTGCTAGCGACGCCATTACAGGGGGCGAGCAGTACTTC.

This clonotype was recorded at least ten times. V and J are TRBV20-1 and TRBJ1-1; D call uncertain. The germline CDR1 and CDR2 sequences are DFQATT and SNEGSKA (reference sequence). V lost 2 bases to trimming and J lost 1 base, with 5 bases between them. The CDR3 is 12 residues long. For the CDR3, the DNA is TGCAGTGCTAGACAGTGGAACACTGAAGCTTTCTTT. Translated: CSARQWNTEAFF.

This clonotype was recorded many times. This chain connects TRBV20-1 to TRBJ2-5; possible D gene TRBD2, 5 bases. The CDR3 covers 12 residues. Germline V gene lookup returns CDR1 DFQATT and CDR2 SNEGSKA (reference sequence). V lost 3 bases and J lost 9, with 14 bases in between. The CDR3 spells CSARASPEPQYF. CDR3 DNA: TGCAGTGCTAGGGCTAGCCCCGAGCCCCAGTACTTC.

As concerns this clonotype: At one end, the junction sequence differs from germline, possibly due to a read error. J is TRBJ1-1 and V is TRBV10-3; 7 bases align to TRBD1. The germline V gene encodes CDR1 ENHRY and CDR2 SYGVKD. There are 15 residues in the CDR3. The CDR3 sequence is CAISGNRGRGTKAFF. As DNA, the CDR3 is TGTGCCATCAGTGGGAACAGGGGTCGGGGCACTAAAGCTTTCTTT.

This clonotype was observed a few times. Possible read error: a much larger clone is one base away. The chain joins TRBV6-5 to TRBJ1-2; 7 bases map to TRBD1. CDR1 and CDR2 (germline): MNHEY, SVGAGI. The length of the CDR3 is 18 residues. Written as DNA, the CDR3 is TGTGCCAGCGGTTACTCCGGCGACAGGGCTAGAGCGTTCTATGGCTACACCTTC. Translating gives CASGYSGDRARAFYGYTF.

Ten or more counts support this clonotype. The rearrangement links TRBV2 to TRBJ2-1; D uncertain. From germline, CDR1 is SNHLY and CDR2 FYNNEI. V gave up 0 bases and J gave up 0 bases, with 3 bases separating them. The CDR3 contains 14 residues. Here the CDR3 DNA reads TGTGCCAGCAGTGAAGCGCCCTCCTACAATGAGCAGTTCTTC. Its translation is CASSEAPSYNEQFF. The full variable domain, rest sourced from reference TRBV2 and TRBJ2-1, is EPEVTQTPSHQVTQMGQEVILRCVPISNHLYFYWYRQILGQKVEFLVSFYNNEISEKSEIFDDQFSVERPDGSNFTLKIRSTKLEDSAMYFCASSEAPSYNEQFFGPGTRLTVL.

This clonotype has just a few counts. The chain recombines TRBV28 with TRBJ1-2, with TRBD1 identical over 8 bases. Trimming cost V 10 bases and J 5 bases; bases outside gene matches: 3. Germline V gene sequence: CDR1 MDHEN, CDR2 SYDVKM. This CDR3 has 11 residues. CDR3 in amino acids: CATDREYGYTF. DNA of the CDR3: TGTGCCACGGACAGGGAGTATGGCTACACCTTC.

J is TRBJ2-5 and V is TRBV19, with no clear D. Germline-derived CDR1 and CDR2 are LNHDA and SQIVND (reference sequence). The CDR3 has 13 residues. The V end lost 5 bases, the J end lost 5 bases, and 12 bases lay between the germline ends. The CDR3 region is CASSGGPLETQYF. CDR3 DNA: TGTGCCAGTAGTGGCGGACCTCTGGAGACCCAGTACTTC.

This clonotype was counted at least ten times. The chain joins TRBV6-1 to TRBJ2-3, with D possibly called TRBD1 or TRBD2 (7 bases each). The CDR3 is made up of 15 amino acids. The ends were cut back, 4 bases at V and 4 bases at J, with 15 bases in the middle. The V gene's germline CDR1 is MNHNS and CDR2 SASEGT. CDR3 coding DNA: TGTGCCAGCAGTGCCCCGACAGGGAGGGCAGATACGCAGTATTTT. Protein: CASSAPTGRADTQYF.

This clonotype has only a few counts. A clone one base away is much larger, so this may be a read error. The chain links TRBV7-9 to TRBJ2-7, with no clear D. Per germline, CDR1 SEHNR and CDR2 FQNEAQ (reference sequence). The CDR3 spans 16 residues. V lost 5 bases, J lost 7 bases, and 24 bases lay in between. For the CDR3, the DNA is TGTGCCAGCAGCCCGGTAGTGTCTACCTCCCGGAATGAGCAGTACTTC. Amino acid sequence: CASSPVVSTSRNEQYF.

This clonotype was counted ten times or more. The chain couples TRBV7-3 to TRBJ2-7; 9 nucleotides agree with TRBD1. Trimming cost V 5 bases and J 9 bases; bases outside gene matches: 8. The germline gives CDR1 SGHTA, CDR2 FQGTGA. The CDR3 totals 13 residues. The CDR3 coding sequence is TGTGCCAGCAGCCCTGGGACAGGGAGCGGGCAGTACTTC. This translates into CASSPGTGSGQYF.

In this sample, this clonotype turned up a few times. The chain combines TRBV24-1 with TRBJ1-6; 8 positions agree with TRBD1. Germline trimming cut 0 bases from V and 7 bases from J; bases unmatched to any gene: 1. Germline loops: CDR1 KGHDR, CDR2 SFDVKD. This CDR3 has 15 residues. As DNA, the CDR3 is TGTGCCACCAGTGATTTGACAGGGGGAAATTCACCCCTCCACTTT. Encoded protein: CATSDLTGGNSPLHF.

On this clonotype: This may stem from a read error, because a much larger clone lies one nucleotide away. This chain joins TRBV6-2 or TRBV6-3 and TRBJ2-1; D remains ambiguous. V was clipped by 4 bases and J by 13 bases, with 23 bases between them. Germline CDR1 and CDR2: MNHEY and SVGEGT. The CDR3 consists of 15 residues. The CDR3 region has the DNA TGTGCCAGCAGTTTTCCAGGACCCGAAGCAAAGACCCAGTTCTTC. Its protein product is CASSFPGPEAKTQFF.